These 9 T cell receptor beta chains share one sample of origin, sequenced in a study of T cells in Graves' hyperthyroidism and ophthalmopathy. RNA transcripts served as the template for amplifying TCR beta CDR3 regions. The study used the HTBI primer set for a first-round RT-PCR of the TCR CDR3. TCRdb ran MiXCR on the multiplex PCR reads and lists one entry per CDR3 protein. The repertoire includes about 500,000 distinct CDR3 sequences, 17% of them detected once, and around 17% sits in the top ten. The specimen sequenced was blood. The source of these receptors is a woman under 30 with Graves' ophthalmopathy.

This clonotype was seen repeatedly, ten times or more. The chain combines TRBV12-3 or TRBV12-4 with TRBJ2-5, with D tentatively TRBD2 (6 bases). V gave up 4 bases and J gave up 5 bases, with 14 bases separating them. The CDR3 sequence is 14 residues long. The CDR3 nucleotides read TGTGCCAGCAGTTCAGGCGGGGAGCGGGAGACCCAGTACTTC. Translation gives CASSSGGERETQYF.

The V call is TRBV19, the J call TRBJ2-7; D remains unclear. Germline CDR1 reads LNHDA; CDR2 reads SQIVND (reference sequence). The CDR3 is 14 amino acids. Trimming removed 5 bases at V and 0 bases at J, with 11 bases between. The CDR3 here is CASSDVSASYEQYF. In nucleotides, the CDR3 is TGTGCCAGTAGTGATGTGAGTGCCTCCTACGAGCAGTACTTC. The whole variable domain, remainder taken from reference TRBV19 and TRBJ2-7, is DGGITQSPKYLFRKEGQNVTLSCEQNLNHDAMYWYRQDPGQGLRLIYYSQIVNDFQKGDIAEGYSVSREKKESFPLTVTSAQKNPTAFYLCASSDVSASYEQYFGPGTRLTVT.

This clonotype was recorded at least ten times. The chain uses TRBV29-1 and TRBJ1-1; 8 nucleotides line up with TRBD1. This CDR3 contains 13 residues. In germline, CDR1 is SQVTM, CDR2 ANQGSEA. Losses at the gene ends were 6 bases for V and 7 bases for J; bases not matched to a gene: 10. The CDR3 loop is CSVGVDRGGEAFF. DNA for the CDR3: TGCAGCGTCGGTGTCGACAGGGGCGGTGAAGCTTTCTTT.

The V call is TRBV28, the J call TRBJ1-6; 10 nucleotides match TRBD1. Germline trimming cut 4 bases from V and 10 bases from J; bases unmatched to any gene: 7. The germline V gene encodes CDR1 MDHEN and CDR2 SYDVKM. This CDR3 is 15 amino acids long. CDR3 nucleotides: TGTGCCAGCAGTTCTTCCGGGACAGGGGAATCACCCCTCCACTTT. Its translation is CASSSSGTGESPLHF.

V usage is TRBV7-8 and J usage is TRBJ2-5, with 10 bases fitting TRBD1. The junction had 4 bases not matched to a gene; V was cut back by 1 base and J by 2 bases. CDR1 is SGHVS and CDR2 is FQNEAQ in the germline V gene. The CDR3 has 16 residues. CDR3 sequence: CASSLGGQGSQETQYF. CDR3 in DNA: TGTGCCAGCAGCTTAGGGGGACAGGGGTCTCAAGAGACCCAGTACTTC. Drawing the rest from reference TRBV7-8 and TRBJ2-5, the complete variable domain is GAGVSQSPRYKVAKRGQDVALRCDPISGHVSLFWYQQALGQGPEFLTYFQNEAQLDKSGLPSDRFFAERPEGSVSTLKIQRTQQEDSAVYLCASSLGGQGSQETQYFGPGTRLLVL.

The table lists this clonotype with many counts. The V gene is TRBV18, the J gene TRBJ2-1; D is unresolved. The CDR3 covers 16 residues. Germline V CDR1 and CDR2: KGHSH, LQKENI. V lost 5 bases and J lost 0, with 14 bases in between. The CDR3 sequence: CASSTTGLSSYNEQFF. CDR3 bases: TGTGCCAGCTCAACGACGGGCCTCAGCTCCTACAATGAGCAGTTCTTC.

This chain joins TRBV9 and TRBJ2-7; a weak D match, TRBD2 (5 bases). CDR3 size: 14 residues. CDR1 and CDR2 from the germline V gene are SGDLS and YYNGEE. Trimming pared 0 bases from V and 1 base from J, leaving 8 bases between. CDR3: CASSVGSDSYEQYF. CDR3 DNA: TGTGCCAGCAGCGTAGGTAGCGATTCCTACGAGCAGTACTTC.

The chain has TRBV7-6 and TRBJ1-1; D ambiguous. Germline-derived CDR1 and CDR2 are SGHVS and FNYEAQ. The CDR3 covers 15 residues. The germline V and J ends were trimmed by 6 bases and 1 base, with 15 bases remaining between them. In DNA form, the CDR3 reads TGTGCCAGCAGTCGAAGACCTATTGAGAACACTGAAGCTTTCTTT. Translated: CASSRRPIENTEAFF.

This clonotype came up many times. V is TRBV20-1 and J is TRBJ1-5; D might be TRBD1 (5 bases). This CDR3 spans 13 amino acids. V was pared by 4 bases and J by 7 bases, with 14 bases between. In germline, CDR1 is DFQATT, CDR2 SNEGSKA (reference sequence). In DNA, the CDR3 is TGCAGTGCTAATGGGAGGGACCCCCAGCCCCAGCATTTT. Amino acids: CSANGRDPQPQHF.